This entry concerns a single T cell receptor (beta chain). In the study's own analysis: Estimation of nucleated cell counts was performed using reference gene primer amplification. Profiling relied on immunoSEQ multiplex PCR, and the TCRdb table lists in-frame clones only, not all of them. V, J and clone size reflect that table, while D and trimming were determined from the DNA. The sample carries over 350,000 clones, 86% recorded once. This entry belongs to a study of blood T cell repertoires in COVID-19. Study as a whole: There were acute and convalescent COVID-19 samples, and they came from the United States, Italy and Spain. PBMCs, B-cell-depleted T cells, or T cells were the source of the cDNA or gDNA that made up the material.

V shed 6 bases and J 6 bases; nucleotides not matched to a gene: 7. The germline V gene has CDR1 KGHSH and CDR2 LQKENI. This CDR3 has 15 residues. The sample consisted of peripheral blood. V usage is TRBV18 and J usage is TRBJ1-5, with 11 bases aligning to TRBD1. This TCR was sampled from a woman in her twenties or thirties with active or convalescent COVID-19. CDR3 DNA sequence: TGTGCCAGCTCGCCCGGGACAGGGGGAATTCAGCCCCAGCATTTT. This encodes CASSPGTGGIQPQHF.